A selection of T cell receptor beta chains follows, all from one sample in a study of regulatory T cells in long-lasting Graves disease. From the multiplex PCR reads, TCRdb called clonotypes with MiXCR, one entry per CDR3 protein. The table shows 450,000 to 700,000 distinct CDR3 sequences, with approximately 15% occurring only once. A further study also used this sample, focusing on T cells in Graves' hyperthyroidism and ophthalmopathy.

The source was peripheral blood mononuclear cells (PBMCs), collected at new diagnosis, from a patient treated with antithyroid drugs. These receptors were obtained from a man aged 25-40 years with Graves disease. The CDR3 runs from the conserved cysteine through the conserved F or W. A D gene is named only where the DNA matches it firmly. Not every row has a clone size; where given, it reads once, few, many or a size class.

TRBJ1-1 | many | TRBV15 | TRBD1 | TGTGCCACCAGCATAGACAGGGGTATGAACACTGAAGCTTTCTTT | CATSIDRGMNTEAFF
TRBJ1-3 | many | TRBV12-3/TRBV12-4 | TRBD1 | TGTGCCAGCAGTTTAAAGCGGGACAGCTCTGGAAACACCATATATTTT | CASSLKRDSSGNTIYF
TRBJ2-7 | many | TRBV12-3/TRBV12-4 | TRBD1 | TGTGCCAGCAGTTTTCGTGGGACAGGGGAGGCCTACGAGCAGTACTTC | CASSFRGTGEAYEQYF
TRBJ2-7 | many | TRBV10-3 | TRBD1 | TGTGCCATCAGCGAGACAGGGGCAGAGCAGTACTTC | CAISETGAEQYF
TRBJ1-2 | many | TRBV6-5 | . | TGTGCCAGCAGTTATCGGACAGCCCGGGGCTACACCTTC | CASSYRTARGYTF
TRBJ2-3 | many | TRBV27 | . | TGTGCCAGCAGCCCTGGTCCGGAATGGGGCACAGATACGCAGTATTTT | CASSPGPEWGTDTQYF
TRBJ1-5 | . | TRBV24-1 | . | TGTGCCACCAGTGGGGGTACGGGCAATCAGCCCCAGCATTTT | CATSGGTGNQPQHF
TRBJ1-5 | . | TRBV6-2/TRBV6-3 | . | TGTGCCAGCAGTTACTCGACTGAGACGGGTCAGCCCCAGCATTTT | CASSYSTETGQPQHF
TRBJ1-1 | few | TRBV4-1 | . | TGCGCCAGCAGCCACCTCCCCGGGGGAGCTGAAGCTTTCTTT | CASSHLPGGAEAFF
TRBJ1-2 | few | TRBV3-1 | TRBD1 | TGTGCCAGCAGCCAAGATCGTATTACAGGGGCCATCTATGGCTACACCTTC | CASSQDRITGAIYGYTF
TRBJ2-1 | few | TRBV24-1 | . | TGTGCCACCAGTGATTTGGAGGGGCAGTTCTTC | CATSDLEGQFF
TRBJ2-3 | . | TRBV20-1 | . | TGCAGTGCTAGAGGGGAAGGGGGGGGCACAGATACGCAGTATTTT | CSARGEGGGTDTQYF
TRBJ2-7 | . | TRBV12-3/TRBV12-4 | . | TGTGCCAGCAGTCCTCGGACCCCGGGGCGCGAGCAGTACTTC | CASSPRTPGREQYF
TRBJ1-1 | few | TRBV2 | . | TGTGCCAACCTTCCCGAGACAGTGAACACTGAAGCTTTCTTT | CANLPETVNTEAFF
TRBJ2-1 | many | TRBV7-2 | . | TGTGCCAGCAGCTTCTCCACCTACAATGAGCAGTTCTTC | CASSFSTYNEQFF
TRBJ2-1 | few | TRBV3-1 | TRBD1 | TGTGCCAGCTCTCCTCCTTTACGACAGGGCATCTACAATGAGCAGTTCTTC | CASSPPLRQGIYNEQFF
TRBJ2-2 | many | TRBV19 | TRBD2 | TGTGCCAGTAAAAAGCTAGCGGGAGTTGGCACCGGGGAGCTGTTTTTT | CASKKLAGVGTGELFF
TRBJ2-5 | . | TRBV30 | . | TGTGCCTGGACGGGCAGGGGAGCACAAGAGACCCAGTACTTC | CAWTGRGAQETQYF
TRBJ2-7 | few | TRBV30 | . | TGTGCCTGGGGTTCCTACGAGCAGTACTTC | CAWGSYEQYF
TRBJ2-1 | many | TRBV29-1 | TRBD2 | TGCAGCGTTGGTCGGGACCATCGAGTAGCGGGCAACAATGAGCAGTTCTTC | CSVGRDHRVAGNNEQFF
TRBJ1-1 | many | TRBV2 | . | TGTGCCAGCAGTGAGGGCGAAATGAACACTGAAGCTTTCTTT | CASSEGEMNTEAFF
TRBJ1-1 | many | TRBV29-1 | . | TGCAGCGTTGCCCCGTTGGGGGTCATGAACACTGAAGCTTTCTTT | CSVAPLGVMNTEAFF
TRBJ1-6 | . | TRBV5-1 | . | TGCGCCAGCAGCTGGGGTGAGGCGAATTCACCCCTCCACTTT | CASSWGEANSPLHF
TRBJ2-3 | . | TRBV5-8 | TRBD2 | TGTGCCAGCAGCTCACCCACCCTAGCGGCGGGAGGCACGCAGTATTTT | CASSSPTLAAGGTQYF
TRBJ1-2 | . | TRBV3-1 | . | TGTGCCAGCAGCCCTCAGGTGGGCGCCGGCTATGGCTACACCTTC | CASSPQVGAGYGYTF
TRBJ1-1 | many | TRBV10-1 | . | TGCGCCAGCAGTGAGTCCGGACGGGAAAACACTGAAGCTTTCTTT | CASSESGRENTEAFF
TRBJ2-3 | many | TRBV11-1 | . | TGTGCCAGCAGCTTACGGCAAAGGGCATACCCGGGCACAGATACGCAGTATTTT | CASSLRQRAYPGTDTQYF
TRBJ1-2 | . | TRBV7-9 | . | TGTGCCAGCAGCTTGGTGGGGGCTGGCTACACCTTC | CASSLVGAGYTF